The present T cell receptor beta chain was sequenced within a study of OX40 agonist ivuxolimab in advanced cancers. Study as a whole: Of the patients, three showed partial responses, one with hepatocellular carcinoma and two with cutaneous melanoma. General observations from the study: The study found that CD8+ T cells averaged more expanded clones than CD4+.

V was shortened by 3 bases and J by 7 bases, with 7 bases between the two germline ends. CDR3 size: 13 residues. Germline CDR1 is MNHNS and CDR2 is SASEGT. Only in-frame clones appear in the TCRdb table, and some are missing; sequencing was by immunoSEQ multiplex PCR. The table has some 86,000 clones, 90% to 95% seen once. In regard to this clone: What it binds is not known.

The receptor was derived from an adult with an advanced solid tumor such as melanoma, head and neck, liver or kidney cancer. Here the sequenced sample was CD4+ or CD8+ T cells sorted from blood, taken in a trial of the OX40 agonist ivuxolimab. This chain links TRBV6-1 with TRBJ1-6; D uncertain. The DNA of the CDR3 is TGTGCCAGCAGTGAGGCGGACAATTCACCCCTCCACTTT. Its protein product is CASSEADNSPLHF.